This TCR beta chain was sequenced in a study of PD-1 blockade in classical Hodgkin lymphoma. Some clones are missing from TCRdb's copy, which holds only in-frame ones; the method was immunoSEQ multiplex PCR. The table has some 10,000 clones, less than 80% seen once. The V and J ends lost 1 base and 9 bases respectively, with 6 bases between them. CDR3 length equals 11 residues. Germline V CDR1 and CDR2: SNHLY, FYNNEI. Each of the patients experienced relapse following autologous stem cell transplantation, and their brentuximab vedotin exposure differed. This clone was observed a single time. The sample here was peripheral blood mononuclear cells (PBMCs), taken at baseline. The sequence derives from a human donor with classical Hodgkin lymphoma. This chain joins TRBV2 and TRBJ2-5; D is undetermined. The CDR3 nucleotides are TGTGCCAGCAGTGAAGGGCCGGCCCAGTACTTC. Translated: CASSEGPAQYF. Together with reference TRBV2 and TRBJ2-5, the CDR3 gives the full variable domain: EPEVTQTPSHQVTQMGQEVILRCVPISNHLYFYWYRQILGQKVEFLVSFYNNEISEKSEIFDDQFSVERPDGSNFTLKIRSTKLEDSAMYFCASSEGPAQYFGPGTRLLVL.